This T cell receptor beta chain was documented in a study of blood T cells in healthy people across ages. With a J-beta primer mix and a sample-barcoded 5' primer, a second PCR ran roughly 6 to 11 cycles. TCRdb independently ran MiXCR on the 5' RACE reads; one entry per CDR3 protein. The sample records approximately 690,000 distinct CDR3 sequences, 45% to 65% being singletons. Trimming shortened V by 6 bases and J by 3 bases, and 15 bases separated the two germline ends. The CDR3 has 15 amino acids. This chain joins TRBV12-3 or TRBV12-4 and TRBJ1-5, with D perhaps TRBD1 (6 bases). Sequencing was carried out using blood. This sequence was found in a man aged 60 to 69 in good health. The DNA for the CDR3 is TGTGCCAGCAGAAAGGCGGACAGCATCAATCAGCCCCAGCATTTT. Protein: CASRKADSINQPQHF.